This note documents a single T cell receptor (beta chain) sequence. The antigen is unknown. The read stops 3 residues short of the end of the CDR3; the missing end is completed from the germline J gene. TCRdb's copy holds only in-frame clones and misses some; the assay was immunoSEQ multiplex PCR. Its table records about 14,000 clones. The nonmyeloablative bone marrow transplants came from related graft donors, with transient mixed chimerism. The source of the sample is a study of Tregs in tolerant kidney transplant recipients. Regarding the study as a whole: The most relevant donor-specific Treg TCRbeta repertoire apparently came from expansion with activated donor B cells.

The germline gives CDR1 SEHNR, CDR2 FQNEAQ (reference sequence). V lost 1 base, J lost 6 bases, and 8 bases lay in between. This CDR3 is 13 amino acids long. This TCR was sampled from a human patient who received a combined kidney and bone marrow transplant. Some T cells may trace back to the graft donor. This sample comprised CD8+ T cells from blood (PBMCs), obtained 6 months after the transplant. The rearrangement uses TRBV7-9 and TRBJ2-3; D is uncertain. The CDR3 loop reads CASSLEASDTQYF. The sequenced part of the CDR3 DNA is TGTGCCAGCAGCTTAGAGGCTAGTGATACG.